This TCR beta chain was sequenced in a study of patients and donors after allogeneic stem cell transplantation. In germline, CDR1 is SGHTA, CDR2 FQGNSA. Trimming left V 5 bases short and J 3 bases short, with 17 bases between. This CDR3 comprises 16 residues. TCRdb re-called the RT-PCR reads with MiXCR, one entry per CDR3 protein. This sample yields 100,000 to 120,000 distinct CDR3 sequences, of which roughly 37% are seen a single time; 27% belongs to the top ten. The source is a human donor who was either an allogeneic HSCT recipient or a stem cell or donor lymphocyte infusion donor (not recorded which). It is not recorded whose cells these are; they may come from a transplant donor. Source material: blood, either unsorted or a sorted T cell fraction (not recorded which). This rearrangement joins TRBV7-2 to TRBJ2-1; D is possibly TRBD1 or TRBD2 (5 bases each). CDR3 region: CASSRWDGDYYNEQFF. CDR3 DNA: TGTGCCAGCAGCCGCTGGGACGGCGACTACTACAATGAGCAGTTCTTC.